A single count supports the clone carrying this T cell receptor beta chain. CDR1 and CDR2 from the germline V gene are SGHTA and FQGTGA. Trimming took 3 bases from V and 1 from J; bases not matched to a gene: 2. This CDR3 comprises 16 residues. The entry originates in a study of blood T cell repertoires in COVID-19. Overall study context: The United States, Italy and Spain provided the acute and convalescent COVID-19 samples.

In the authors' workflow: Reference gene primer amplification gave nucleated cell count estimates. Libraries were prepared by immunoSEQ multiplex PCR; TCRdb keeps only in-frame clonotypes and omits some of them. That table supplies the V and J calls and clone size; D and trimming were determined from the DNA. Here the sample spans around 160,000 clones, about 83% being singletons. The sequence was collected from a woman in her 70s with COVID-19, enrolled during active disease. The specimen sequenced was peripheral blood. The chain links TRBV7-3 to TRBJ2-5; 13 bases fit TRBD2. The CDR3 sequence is CASSLGLAGPQETQYF. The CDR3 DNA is TGTGCCAGCAGCTTGGGACTAGCGGGGCCCCAAGAGACCCAGTACTTC. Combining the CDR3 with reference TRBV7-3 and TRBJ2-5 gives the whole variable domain GAGVSQTPSNKVTEKGKYVELRCDPISGHTALYWYRQSLGQGPEFLIYFQGTGAADDSGLPNDRFFAVRPEGSVSTLKIQRTERGDSAVYLCASSLGLAGPQETQYFGPGTRLLVL.